One and the same sample provided the 2 T cell receptor beta chains below, sequenced in a study of post-analysis software for immune sequencing data. Study-wide results and caveats: With TRBV5-6, TRBV5-1 and TRBV20-1 included, about five TRBV segments were more frequent in patients than in controls.

TCR beta libraries were prepared from cDNA with unique molecular identifiers. One entry per CDR3 protein results from TCRdb running MiXCR on the PCR reads. The repertoire holds about 260,000 distinct CDR3 sequences, with 30% to 45% as singletons. These receptors have no known antigen. Source material: blood. These receptors were taken from a girl aged 10 to 17 with multiple sclerosis.

This clonotype has more than one count but fewer than ten. V is TRBV9 and J is TRBJ2-3; TRBD1 matches at 10 bases. The CDR3 sequence is 16 residues long. V lost 3 bases and J lost 0; bases outside the gene matches: 4. Germline V gene sequence: CDR1 SGDLS, CDR2 YYNGEE. The CDR3 bases are TGTGCCAGCAGCGCGCGGACAGGGGGGAGCACAGATACGCAGTATTTT. It translates to CASSARTGGSTDTQYF.

For this clonotype: This clone may be a read error of a much larger clone one base away. The chain has TRBV3-1 and TRBJ1-2, with unresolved D. Germline CDR1 LGHDT, CDR2 YNNKEL (reference sequence). The CDR3 has 15 residues. CDR3 DNA sequence: TGTGCCAGCAGCCAAGATAGCTCAGCTAACTATGGCCACACCTTC. This encodes CASSQDSSANYGHTF.